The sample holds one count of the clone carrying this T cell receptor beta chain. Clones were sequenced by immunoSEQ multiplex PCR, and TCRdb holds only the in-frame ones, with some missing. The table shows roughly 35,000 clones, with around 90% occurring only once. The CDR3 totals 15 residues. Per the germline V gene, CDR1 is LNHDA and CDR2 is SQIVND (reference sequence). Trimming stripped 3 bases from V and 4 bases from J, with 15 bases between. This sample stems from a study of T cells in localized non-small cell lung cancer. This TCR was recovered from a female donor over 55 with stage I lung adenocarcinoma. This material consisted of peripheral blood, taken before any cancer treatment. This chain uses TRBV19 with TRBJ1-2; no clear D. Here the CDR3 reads CASSIRGINFYGYTF. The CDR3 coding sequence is TGTGCCAGTAGTATTCGCGGAATAAACTTCTATGGCTACACCTTC.